This T cell receptor (beta chain) was recorded in a study of blood T cell repertoires in COVID-19. Overall study context: Collection of acute and convalescent COVID-19 samples took place in the United States, Italy and Spain. T cells, B-cell-depleted T cells, or PBMCs supplied cDNA or gDNA.

TCRdb keeps only in-frame clones here, not all; method: immunoSEQ multiplex PCR. Of about 120,000 clones in the sample, approximately 71% are singletons; the top ten hold over 6.5%. The sequence was collected from a human donor in a cohort sampled during active COVID-19. What was sequenced was peripheral blood.

The CDR3: CASSPGQGYNFSPLHF. The CDR3 DNA reads as TGTGCCAGCAGCCCCGGACAGGGTTATAACTTTTCACCCCTCCACTTT. The rearrangement links TRBV3-1 (or the pseudogene TRBV3-2) to TRBJ1-6; TRBD1 agrees at 8 bases. The V gene's germline CDR1 is LGHDT and CDR2 YNNKEL (reference sequence). This CDR3 spans 16 amino acids. With V trimmed by 4 bases and J by 9 bases, 11 bases remained unmatched.